This is a list of T cell receptor beta chains from one sample in a study of T cells in Graves' hyperthyroidism and ophthalmopathy. TCRdb fed the multiplex PCR reads into MiXCR, producing one record per CDR3 protein. The table lists over 120,000 distinct CDR3 sequences, less than 25% of them singletons. The sample comprised blood. These TCRs come from a woman in her forties or fifties with Graves' hyperthyroidism that later progressed to Graves' ophthalmopathy. CDR3s include the opening cysteine and the closing phenylalanine or tryptophan. Fields, in order: J gene, V gene, D gene, clone size, CDR3 DNA, CDR3 protein. The D gene is left open where the match is weak. Clone size is stated in some rows and not others, as once, few, many or a class when expanded.

J gene: TRBJ2-1; V gene: TRBV24-1; D gene: .; clone size: .; CDR3 DNA: TGTGCCACCAGTACCGGGACTCCACCAGGTGAGCAGTTCTTC; CDR3 protein: CATSTGTPPGEQFF
J gene: TRBJ1-1; V gene: TRBV29-1; D gene: .; clone size: once; CDR3 DNA: TGCAGCGTTGTTCGGGTGTCGGGCACTGAAGCTTTCTTT; CDR3 protein: CSVVRVSGTEAFF
J gene: TRBJ2-4; V gene: TRBV18; D gene: TRBD2; clone size: many; CDR3 DNA: TGTGCCAGCTCACCCCTGACTAGCGGAGCCAAAAACATTCAGTACTTC; CDR3 protein: CASSPLTSGAKNIQYF
J gene: TRBJ2-7; V gene: TRBV27; D gene: .; clone size: many; CDR3 DNA: TGTGCCAGCAGTACGCGTACCTCTTACGAGCAGTACTTC; CDR3 protein: CASSTRTSYEQYF
J gene: TRBJ2-5; V gene: TRBV10-3; D gene: .; clone size: few; CDR3 DNA: TGTGCCATCAGTGTTGGGGCTCTGGAGACCCAGTACTTC; CDR3 protein: CAISVGALETQYF
J gene: TRBJ2-1; V gene: TRBV12-3/TRBV12-4; D gene: TRBD2; clone size: many; CDR3 DNA: TGTGCCAGCAGTTTGAAGGCGGGAGGGTACAATGAGCAGTTCTTC; CDR3 protein: CASSLKAGGYNEQFF
J gene: TRBJ2-1; V gene: TRBV7-2; D gene: TRBD2; clone size: .; CDR3 DNA: TGTGCCAGCAGCTTAGGGGTGACTAGCCCTTACAATGAGCAGTTCTTC; CDR3 protein: CASSLGVTSPYNEQFF
J gene: TRBJ2-7; V gene: TRBV25-1; D gene: TRBD1; clone size: few; CDR3 DNA: TGTGCCAGCAGTGAACAGGGGGCCCCCTACGAGCAGTACTTC; CDR3 protein: CASSEQGAPYEQYF
J gene: TRBJ2-1; V gene: TRBV6-1; D gene: .; clone size: many; CDR3 DNA: TGTGCCAGCAACTTCAGGGACCTCGGAGGTTACAATGAGCAGTTCTTC; CDR3 protein: CASNFRDLGGYNEQFF
J gene: TRBJ2-2; V gene: TRBV4-1; D gene: TRBD2; clone size: .; CDR3 DNA: TGCGCCAGCAGCCAGATGGGACTAGCGGGAGCCTCCGGGGAGCTGTTTTTT; CDR3 protein: CASSQMGLAGASGELFF
J gene: TRBJ2-2; V gene: TRBV12-3/TRBV12-4; D gene: TRBD2; clone size: many; CDR3 DNA: TGTGCCAGCACCCCCGGACTAGCGGGGGGCAACACCGGGGAGCTGTTTTTT; CDR3 protein: CASTPGLAGGNTGELFF
J gene: TRBJ1-3; V gene: TRBV27; D gene: TRBD1; clone size: .; CDR3 DNA: TGTGCCATCCTCCCTCAGGGGGCAGACACCATATATTTT; CDR3 protein: CAILPQGADTIYF
J gene: TRBJ2-7; V gene: TRBV30; D gene: .; clone size: .; CDR3 DNA: TGTGGCTGGAACCACCGCCTCGAGCAGTACTTC; CDR3 protein: CGWNHRLEQYF
J gene: TRBJ1-6; V gene: TRBV30; D gene: .; clone size: many; CDR3 DNA: TGTGCCTGGAGTACAGGGCATAATTCACCCCTCCACTTT; CDR3 protein: CAWSTGHNSPLHF
J gene: TRBJ2-3; V gene: TRBV6-1; D gene: TRBD2; clone size: many; CDR3 DNA: TGTGCCAGCAGTGAAGGTTGGGGGGGTAGCACAGATACGCAGTATTTT; CDR3 protein: CASSEGWGGSTDTQYF
J gene: TRBJ2-1; V gene: TRBV11-2; D gene: TRBD1; clone size: .; CDR3 DNA: TGTGCCAGCAGCCCGACTCCGGGACAGGGTCCCCACAATGAGCAGTTCTTC; CDR3 protein: CASSPTPGQGPHNEQFF
J gene: TRBJ2-5; V gene: TRBV7-8; D gene: .; clone size: .; CDR3 DNA: TGTGCCAGCAGCCTTCATCCCCAAGAGACCCAGTACTTC; CDR3 protein: CASSLHPQETQYF
J gene: TRBJ1-3; V gene: TRBV12-3/TRBV12-4; D gene: TRBD1; clone size: many; CDR3 DNA: TGTGCCAGCCTTTGGACAGGGGCTGGAAACACCATATATTTT; CDR3 protein: CASLWTGAGNTIYF
J gene: TRBJ2-7; V gene: TRBV27; D gene: .; clone size: .; CDR3 DNA: TGTGCCAGCAGTCCCCGAAGATACGAGCAGTACTTC; CDR3 protein: CASSPRRYEQYF
J gene: TRBJ2-1; V gene: TRBV5-1; D gene: TRBD2; clone size: many; CDR3 DNA: TGCGCCAGCAGCCCCACCCGGACTAGCGGGAGAATCAATGAGCAGTTCTTC; CDR3 protein: CASSPTRTSGRINEQFF
J gene: TRBJ2-2; V gene: TRBV14; D gene: TRBD2; clone size: few; CDR3 DNA: TGTGCCAGCAGCCAAGTGCGACTAGCGGGATACACCGGGGAGCTGTTTTTT; CDR3 protein: CASSQVRLAGYTGELFF
J gene: TRBJ2-1; V gene: TRBV7-9; D gene: .; clone size: many; CDR3 DNA: TGTGCCAGCAGCTTAGACGGTCGGATGTACAATGAGCAGTTCTTC; CDR3 protein: CASSLDGRMYNEQFF
J gene: TRBJ2-5; V gene: TRBV28; D gene: .; clone size: .; CDR3 DNA: TGTGCCAGCAGTTACGGGGACTTC; CDR3 protein: CASSYGDF
J gene: TRBJ2-7; V gene: TRBV20-1; D gene: TRBD2; clone size: many; CDR3 DNA: TGCAGTGCTACAGATACTAGCGCCGAGCAGTACTTC; CDR3 protein: CSATDTSAEQYF
J gene: TRBJ2-2; V gene: TRBV3-1; D gene: .; clone size: .; CDR3 DNA: TGTGCCAGCAGCTTGGCGAACACCGGGGAGCTGTTTTTT; CDR3 protein: CASSLANTGELFF
J gene: TRBJ1-3; V gene: TRBV15; D gene: .; clone size: .; CDR3 DNA: TGTGCCACCAGACGGGAGAGCTCTGGAAACACCATATATTTT; CDR3 protein: CATRRESSGNTIYF
J gene: TRBJ2-2; V gene: TRBV7-6; D gene: TRBD1; clone size: .; CDR3 DNA: TGTGCCAGCAGCGGTGCCCCGGGACAGGGTTTTGCCGGGGAGCTGTTTTTT; CDR3 protein: CASSGAPGQGFAGELFF
J gene: TRBJ2-2; V gene: TRBV2; D gene: .; clone size: .; CDR3 DNA: TGTGCCAGCAGTGAAGCGCTCACTTGGGCAGCGGAGAGGGGCTGGGAGCTGTTTTTT; CDR3 protein: CASSEALTWAAERGWELFF
J gene: TRBJ1-4; V gene: TRBV28; D gene: .; clone size: many; CDR3 DNA: TGTGCCAGCAGTCTTGGAAAGAGGGCCGCTATTATTAATGAAAAACTGTTTTTT; CDR3 protein: CASSLGKRAAIINEKLFF
J gene: TRBJ1-1; V gene: TRBV3-1; D gene: TRBD1; clone size: many; CDR3 DNA: TGTGCCAGCAGCCAAAGGCGGACAGGGAACACTGAAGCTTTCTTT; CDR3 protein: CASSQRRTGNTEAFF
J gene: TRBJ2-6; V gene: TRBV19; D gene: .; clone size: .; CDR3 DNA: TGTGCCAGTAGTATTAACTCTGGGGCCAACGTCCTGACTTTC; CDR3 protein: CASSINSGANVLTF
J gene: TRBJ2-1; V gene: TRBV5-1; D gene: TRBD2; clone size: .; CDR3 DNA: TGCGCCAGCAGCTTCATAGCGGGAGGTAGTTACAATGAGCAGTTCTTC; CDR3 protein: CASSFIAGGSYNEQFF
J gene: TRBJ1-6; V gene: TRBV9; D gene: .; clone size: .; CDR3 DNA: TGTGCCAGCAGCGTAGGACAATGGGCGGATTCACCCCTCCACTTT; CDR3 protein: CASSVGQWADSPLHF
J gene: TRBJ1-2; V gene: TRBV20-1; D gene: TRBD1; clone size: many; CDR3 DNA: TGCAGTGCTGGCAGACAGGGGAGAGGATCGGGGACCGGCTACACCTTC; CDR3 protein: CSAGRQGRGSGTGYTF
J gene: TRBJ2-3; V gene: TRBV20-1; D gene: .; clone size: many; CDR3 DNA: TGCAGTGCTAGATCCGGGAGTGGGAACACAGATACGCAGTATTTT; CDR3 protein: CSARSGSGNTDTQYF
J gene: TRBJ2-3; V gene: TRBV28; D gene: .; clone size: many; CDR3 DNA: TGTGCCAGCAGTTTGGGGGGTATTGTAGATACGCAGTATTTT; CDR3 protein: CASSLGGIVDTQYF
J gene: TRBJ1-1; V gene: TRBV5-1; D gene: TRBD1; clone size: few; CDR3 DNA: TGCGCCAGCCGCTCCGACAGGGGCACTGAAGCTTTCTTT; CDR3 protein: CASRSDRGTEAFF
J gene: TRBJ2-3; V gene: TRBV9; D gene: TRBD2; clone size: .; CDR3 DNA: TGTGCCAGCGCTGGGACTAGCGGGAGTTCGCAGTATTTT; CDR3 protein: CASAGTSGSSQYF
J gene: TRBJ2-5; V gene: TRBV11-2; D gene: .; clone size: many; CDR3 DNA: TGTGCCAGCAGCTTCAGCAGGGGCCAAGAGACCCAGTACTTC; CDR3 protein: CASSFSRGQETQYF
J gene: TRBJ2-2; V gene: TRBV12-3/TRBV12-4; D gene: .; clone size: .; CDR3 DNA: TGTGCCAGCAGGGATGCTGCAGGAGGCACCGGGGAGCTGTTTTTT; CDR3 protein: CASRDAAGGTGELFF
J gene: TRBJ2-7; V gene: TRBV30; D gene: TRBD1; clone size: many; CDR3 DNA: TGTGCCTGGAACCCCCCGGGACAGGGGAGGGGCGAGCAGTACTTC; CDR3 protein: CAWNPPGQGRGEQYF
J gene: TRBJ1-4; V gene: TRBV20-1; D gene: TRBD1; clone size: many; CDR3 DNA: TGCAGTGCTAGACAGACAGGGGCTAATGAAAAACTGTTTTTT; CDR3 protein: CSARQTGANEKLFF
J gene: TRBJ2-3; V gene: TRBV20-1; D gene: TRBD1; clone size: many; CDR3 DNA: TGCAGTGCTAGAGATCACAGGGGAGCAGATACGCAGTATTTT; CDR3 protein: CSARDHRGADTQYF
J gene: TRBJ2-5; V gene: TRBV6-5; D gene: .; clone size: many; CDR3 DNA: TGTGCCAGCAGTTACGGACGAGGAGAGACCCAGTACTTC; CDR3 protein: CASSYGRGETQYF
J gene: TRBJ2-1; V gene: TRBV29-1; D gene: TRBD2; clone size: few; CDR3 DNA: TGCAGCACCTTAGCGGGAGGTCTGGGCAATGAGCAGTTCTTC; CDR3 protein: CSTLAGGLGNEQFF
J gene: TRBJ1-3; V gene: TRBV6-6; D gene: TRBD1; clone size: many; CDR3 DNA: TGTGCCAGCAGTTACTCACAGGGGAAGGGTTACACCATATATTTT; CDR3 protein: CASSYSQGKGYTIYF
J gene: TRBJ2-1; V gene: TRBV7-9; D gene: .; clone size: many; CDR3 DNA: TGTGCCAGCAGCTGGGTGGCGGGGTACAATGAGCAGTTCTTC; CDR3 protein: CASSWVAGYNEQFF